In its sample, the clone carrying this T cell receptor beta chain was seen many times. The source of the sample is a study of T-cell reconstitution after alpha-beta-depleted transplantation in children. Deletions cut 6 bases from V and 3 bases from J, with 12 bases between. This CDR3 comprises 14 residues. The TCRbeta library was prepared with unique molecular identifiers. Using its own MiXCR run on the PCR reads, TCRdb lists one record per CDR3 protein. The sample has around 530,000 distinct CDR3 sequences, 30% to 35% seen once; the top ten hold 2% to 2.5%. The genes are TRBV12-3 or TRBV12-4 and TRBJ2-1; D tentatively fits TRBD1 or TRBD2 (5 bases each). The receptor comes from a human donor who donated a stem cell graft to a child with aplastic anemia. The input for sequencing was PBMCs from the stem cell graft donor, taken from the stem cell graft. As DNA, the CDR3 is TGTGCCAGCAGGGGGGACCTATACTACAATGAGCAGTTCTTC. Translating it yields CASRGDLYYNEQFF.